One sample yielded the 5 T cell receptor beta chains listed below, sequenced in a study of T cell clonotyping in hematopoietic cell transplantation. Time point: recipient sample about 28 days before transplant, after cytoreduction. Here immunoSEQ multiplex PCR was the method, and the copy in TCRdb shows in-frame clones only, minus some. The sample has about 76,000 clones; almost 97% are singletons. The material sequenced was peripheral blood mononuclear cells, taken before stem cell transplant. Receptors were obtained from a woman aged 45-65 years with acute myeloid leukemia. Some clones in this sample may be carry-over from other donors' samples.

The V gene is TRBV29-1, the J gene TRBJ1-4, with TRBD1 matching over 8 bases. This CDR3 is 14 amino acids long. Germline trimming cut 6 bases from V and 1 base from J; bases unmatched to any gene: 4. Germline CDR1 SQVTM, CDR2 ANQGSEA. The CDR3 is CSVYTGGTNEKLFF. Here the CDR3 DNA reads TGCAGCGTGTACACAGGGGGAACTAATGAAAAACTGTTTTTT.

The chain recombines TRBV19 with TRBJ2-5; D not resolved. Germline CDR1 and CDR2: LNHDA and SQIVND (reference sequence). The germline V and J ends were trimmed by 4 bases and 0 bases, with 6 bases remaining between them. This CDR3 spans 13 amino acids. The CDR3 protein is CASSRAYQETQYF. The CDR3 DNA reads TGTGCCAGTAGTAGGGCGTACCAAGAGACCCAGTACTTC.

The chain employs TRBV2 and TRBJ1-2; perhaps TRBD1 as D (5 bases). Trimming took 4 bases from V and 6 from J, leaving 15 bases between them. The length of the CDR3 is 14 residues. Germline loops: CDR1 SNHLY, CDR2 FYNNEI. The CDR3 spells CASSGNLGAHGYTF. DNA for the CDR3: TGTGCCAGCAGTGGGAATTTAGGGGCGCATGGCTACACCTTC.

This clone was seen just once. The chain carries TRBV11-2 and TRBJ2-7; no reliable D call. This CDR3 comprises 13 residues. Trimming left V 1 base short and J 4 bases short, with 8 bases between. Germline assignment: CDR1 SGHAT and CDR2 FQNNGV. The CDR3 DNA is TGTGCCAGCAGCTTAGGACTGCAGTACGAGCAGTACTTC. Its protein product is CASSLGLQYEQYF.

The chain is built from TRBV6-1 and TRBJ1-6; 7 nucleotides match TRBD1. V shed 4 bases, J shed 7 bases, and the junction held 7 bases outside the gene matches. Germline values: CDR1 MNHNS, CDR2 SASEGT. The CDR3 sequence is 15 residues long. This CDR3 reads CASSAFRDRNSPLHF. The CDR3 DNA is TGTGCCAGCAGTGCGTTCCGGGACAGAAATTCACCCCTCCACTTT.